Each of the 19 T cell receptor beta chains below was sequenced from the same sample in a study of cytomegalovirus exposure and HLA in healthy donors. Primers: 60 Vbeta forward and 13 Jbeta reverse. Sequencing was performed with immunoSEQ multiplex PCR; in TCRdb, only in-frame clones are kept and a portion is missing. The sample includes about 200,000 clones, around 80% of them seen just once. The sample comprised PBMCs. The receptor set was obtained from a woman in her 30s in good health and CMV-seropositive.

V and J are TRBV18 and TRBJ2-5, with TRBD1 as a possible D gene (5 bases). The CDR3 sequence is 14 residues long. Trimming shortened V by 3 bases and J by 2 bases, and 10 bases separated the two germline ends. Germline-derived CDR1 and CDR2 are KGHSH and LQKENI. As DNA, the CDR3 is TGTGCCAGCTCACCCTCAGGGTTTCAAGAGACCCAGTACTTC. It is translated as CASSPSGFQETQYF. The variable domain in full, with the rest retrieved from reference TRBV18 and TRBJ2-5, is NAGVMQNPRHLVRRRGQEARLRCSPMKGHSHVYWYRQLPEEGLKFMVYLQKENIIDESGMPKERFSAEFPKEGPSILRIQQVVRGDSAAYFCASSPSGFQETQYFGPGTRLLVL.

This clone is a singleton in its sample. The chain couples TRBV6-5 to TRBJ2-1; possible D gene TRBD1, 5 bases. The V gene lost 10 bases and the J gene lost 0 bases, with 16 bases spanning the gap. This CDR3 is built from 15 residues. The germline V gene has CDR1 MNHEY and CDR2 SVGAGI. The CDR3 here is CATRRKGYSYNEQFF. CDR3 nucleotides: TGTGCCACCCGGCGGAAGGGGTACTCCTACAATGAGCAGTTCTTC.

This rearrangement joins TRBV11-2 to TRBJ2-3; possible D gene TRBD1, 6 bases. CDR3 length: 13 amino acids. Trimming removed 8 bases at V and 0 bases at J, with 9 bases between. Germline loops: CDR1 SGHAT, CDR2 FQNNGV. The CDR3 spells CASGRGSTDTQYF. The CDR3 DNA reads TGTGCCAGCGGAAGGGGGAGCACAGATACGCAGTATTTT.

The J gene is TRBJ1-3, the V gene TRBV7-8; D is uncertain. The CDR3 covers 16 residues. Trimming stripped 4 bases from V and 5 bases from J, with 18 bases between. CDR1 and CDR2 (germline): SGHVS, FQNEAQ. The CDR3 DNA reads as TGTGCCAGCAGCTCGAGCAGGATCACGTCCAGAAACACCATATATTTT. Its translation is CASSSSRITSRNTIYF.

This clone was counted a few times. The chain couples TRBV5-1 to TRBJ2-7; 8 positions agree with TRBD1. Germline CDR1 SGHRS, CDR2 YFSETQ. The J segment lost 5 bases and the V segment lost 2 bases, leaving 12 bases of the junction unmatched. CDR3 length equals 16 residues. The CDR3 DNA sequence: TGCGCCAGCAGCTTTCGGTCGCTGGACAGGGCAGACGAGCAGTACTTC. Protein product: CASSFRSLDRADEQYF.

V and J are TRBV18 and TRBJ2-1, with 9 bases matching TRBD1. From germline, CDR1 is KGHSH and CDR2 LQKENI. V dropped 4 bases and J dropped 0; count of bases not matched to a gene: 13. The CDR3 extends over 19 amino acids. The DNA for the CDR3 is TGTGCCAGCTCACAGTCTTGGGACAGGGCTGGGATCTCCTACAATGAGCAGTTCTTC. It encodes CASSQSWDRAGISYNEQFF.

This clone was found once. The chain carries TRBV5-1 and TRBJ2-1, with TRBD2 identical over 7 bases. The trim removed 1 base at V and 5 bases at J, leaving 6 bases unmatched. This CDR3 spans 15 amino acids. Germline V lookup: CDR1 SGHRS, CDR2 YFSETQ. CDR3 loop: CASSLPGGGHNEQFF. DNA for the CDR3: TGCGCCAGCAGCTTGCCGGGGGGAGGCCACAATGAGCAGTTCTTC.

V and J are TRBV10-2 and TRBJ1-1; 7 bases fit TRBD1. CDR1 is WSHSY, CDR2 SAAADI, per germline. The CDR3 spans 15 residues. After removal of 2 bases from V and 7 bases from J, the junction contained 10 bases not matched to a gene. The CDR3 coding sequence is TGCGCCAGCAGTGAGCCGGCCCTGGGACAGATTGAAGCTTTCTTT. This codes for CASSEPALGQIEAFF.

The chain joins TRBV9 to TRBJ1-3, with D hard to call. The CDR3 is 14 amino acids. Per the germline V gene, CDR1 is SGDLS and CDR2 is YYNGEE. V dropped 3 bases and J dropped 0 bases, with 7 bases sitting between them. CDR3 amino acids: CASSGLSSGNTIYF. In nucleotides, the CDR3 is TGTGCCAGCAGCGGACTTAGCTCTGGAAACACCATATATTTT.

This clone was seen a single time. The chain is built from TRBV4-1 and TRBJ2-6, with D maybe TRBD2 (5 bases). The CDR3 is 18 amino acids. Germline V gene sequence: CDR1 MGHRA, CDR2 YSYEKL. V lost 0 bases and J lost 0, with 12 bases in between. The CDR3 is CASSQDRGLSSGANVLTF. The CDR3 coding sequence is TGCGCCAGCAGCCAAGATCGAGGGTTGAGCTCTGGGGCCAACGTCCTGACTTTC.

The chain is built from TRBV7-2 and TRBJ2-7, with 10 bases lining up with TRBD1. The trim removed 5 bases at V and 2 bases at J, leaving 6 bases unmatched. CDR1 and CDR2 (germline): SGHTA, FQGNSA. CDR3 size: 15 residues. The CDR3 sequence is CASSPWTGGAYEQYF. CDR3 bases: TGTGCCAGCAGCCCTTGGACAGGGGGGGCCTACGAGCAGTACTTC.

This rearrangement joins TRBV6-6 to TRBJ1-1; D is possibly TRBD1 (5 bases). CDR1 is MNHNY and CDR2 is SVGAGI in the germline V gene (reference sequence). This CDR3 has 13 residues. V dropped 4 bases and J dropped 4 bases, with 10 bases sitting between them. The CDR3 nucleotides are TGTGCCAGCAGTTCGGGGGAGGGCACTGAAGCTTTCTTT. As protein: CASSSGEGTEAFF.

This chain joins TRBV5-6 and TRBJ2-1; D is undetermined. Germline-derived CDR1 and CDR2 are SGHDT and YYEEEE. The CDR3 is 15 amino acids. Trimming removed 0 bases from V and 2 bases from J, with 9 bases in between. Here the CDR3 reads CASSLVASAYNEQFF. Here the CDR3 DNA reads TGTGCCAGCAGCTTGGTTGCGAGCGCCTACAATGAGCAGTTCTTC.

V usage is TRBV11-2 and J usage is TRBJ2-7; TRBD1 might be the D (6 bases). Germline CDR1 reads SGHAT; CDR2 reads FQNNGV. The CDR3 has 16 amino acids. V dropped 1 base and J dropped 0 bases, with 13 bases sitting between them. The CDR3 DNA is TGTGCCAGCAGCTTAGCCCGGGACACTAACTCCTACGAGCAGTACTTC. It yields the protein CASSLARDTNSYEQYF. The full variable domain, completed using reference TRBV11-2 and TRBJ2-7, is EAGVAQSPRYKIIEKRQSVAFWCNPISGHATLYWYQQILGQGPKLLIQFQNNGVVDDSQLPKDRFSAERLKGVDSTLKIQPAKLEDSAVYLCASSLARDTNSYEQYFGPGTRLTVT.

The V call is TRBV4-1, the J call TRBJ1-2, with 8 bases aligning to TRBD1. V dropped 1 base and J dropped 4; count of bases not matched to a gene: 2. This CDR3 has 14 residues. Germline CDR1 reads MGHRA; CDR2 reads YSYEKL. In DNA form, the CDR3 reads TGCGCCAGCAGCCAAGCAACAGGGGGCTATGGCTACACCTTC. It yields the protein CASSQATGGYGYTF.

The J gene is TRBJ1-6, the V gene TRBV5-1; no reliable D call. The CDR3 loop spans 14 amino acids. CDR1 is SGHRS, CDR2 YFSETQ, per germline. V lost 3 bases and J lost 7, with 11 bases in between. The CDR3: CASSSQVENSPLHF. For the CDR3, the DNA is TGCGCCAGCAGCTCTCAGGTAGAGAATTCACCCCTCCACTTT.

V and J are TRBV4-1 and TRBJ2-6, with 9 nucleotides matching TRBD1. Trimming cost V 2 bases and J 3 bases; bases outside gene matches: 17. CDR1 and CDR2 (germline): MGHRA, YSYEKL. The CDR3 contains 21 residues. CDR3 amino acids: CASSQRVLHRDRESGANVLTF. In nucleotides, the CDR3 is TGCGCCAGCAGCCAAAGGGTATTACACCGGGACAGGGAAAGTGGGGCCAACGTCCTGACTTTC.

The V and J genes are TRBV30 and TRBJ1-3; D is unclear. The germline CDR1 and CDR2 sequences are GTSNPN and SVGIG (reference sequence). V was cut by 2 bases and J by 4 bases, with 21 bases left in between. The CDR3 extends over 17 amino acids. The CDR3 DNA follows: TGTGCCTGGAGTTCTACTACCTTGTGGAGGGAAGGAAACACCATATATTTT. Translation gives CAWSSTTLWREGNTIYF.

V usage is TRBV2 and J usage is TRBJ2-2, with TRBD2 matching over 7 bases. Losses at the gene ends were 1 base for V and 5 bases for J; bases not matched to a gene: 7. The CDR3 extends over 16 amino acids. Germline loops: CDR1 SNHLY, CDR2 FYNNEI. CDR3 residues: CASSEDAGALTGELFF. In DNA, the CDR3 is TGTGCCAGCAGTGAAGACGCGGGAGCGCTTACCGGGGAGCTGTTTTTT. Filled out from reference TRBV2 and TRBJ2-2, the complete variable domain reads EPEVTQTPSHQVTQMGQEVILRCVPISNHLYFYWYRQILGQKVEFLVSFYNNEISEKSEIFDDQFSVERPDGSNFTLKIRSTKLEDSAMYFCASSEDAGALTGELFFGEGSRLTVL.